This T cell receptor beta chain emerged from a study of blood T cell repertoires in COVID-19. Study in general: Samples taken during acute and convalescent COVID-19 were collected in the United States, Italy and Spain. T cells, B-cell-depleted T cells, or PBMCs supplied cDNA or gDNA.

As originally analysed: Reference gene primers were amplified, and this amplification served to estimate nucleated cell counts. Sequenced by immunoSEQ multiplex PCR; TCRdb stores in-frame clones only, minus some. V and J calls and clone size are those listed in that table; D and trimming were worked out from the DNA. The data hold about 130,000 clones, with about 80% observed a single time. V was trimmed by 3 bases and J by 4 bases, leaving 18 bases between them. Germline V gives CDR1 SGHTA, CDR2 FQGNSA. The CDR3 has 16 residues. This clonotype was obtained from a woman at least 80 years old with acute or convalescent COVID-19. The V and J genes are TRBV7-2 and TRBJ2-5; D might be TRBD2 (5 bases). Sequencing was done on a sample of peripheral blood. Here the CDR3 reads CASSFARDSKGETQYF. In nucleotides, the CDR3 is TGTGCCAGCAGCTTCGCCCGGGATTCCAAGGGAGAGACCCAGTACTTC.